The 9 T cell receptor beta chains reported below all come from one sample, sequenced in a study of blood T cells in healthy people across ages. Using a J-beta primer mix together with a sample-barcoded 5' primer, a second PCR was run for roughly 7 to 12 cycles. TCRdb reprocessed the 5' RACE reads via MiXCR and lists one record per CDR3 protein. The table lists hundreds of thousands of distinct CDR3 sequences, about 42% of them singletons. The material sequenced was blood. The receptors stem from a man aged 60-69 years in good health.

This chain links TRBV20-1 with TRBJ2-2, with a weak D call TRBD2 (6 bases). CDR1 is DFQATT, CDR2 SNEGSKA, per germline (reference sequence). This CDR3 contains 12 residues. V lost 3 bases to trimming and J lost 4 bases, with 6 bases between them. CDR3 nucleotides: TGCAGTGCTAGGGAGGGCACCGGGGAGCTGTTTTTT. Residues: CSAREGTGELFF.

J is TRBJ2-7 and V is TRBV7-2, with TRBD2 identical over 7 bases. The CDR3 extends over 14 amino acids. Trimming cost V 3 bases and J 0 bases; bases outside gene matches: 2. The germline CDR1 and CDR2 sequences are SGHTA and FQGNSA. CDR3 protein: CASSFGTISYEQYF. Written as DNA, the CDR3 is TGTGCCAGCAGCTTCGGGACTATCTCCTACGAGCAGTACTTC.

The chain employs TRBV6-5 and TRBJ2-1, with TRBD2 matching 9 bases. Germline V gives CDR1 MNHEY, CDR2 SVGAGI. The length of the CDR3 is 17 residues. Trimming removed 0 bases from V and 6 bases from J; junction bases left unmatched: 9. Written as DNA, the CDR3 is TGTGCCAGCAGTTACTCGATTGGGCTAGCGGGGACCAATGAGCAGTTCTTC. Translated, it gives CASSYSIGLAGTNEQFF.

V and J are TRBV30 and TRBJ2-4, with D possibly called TRBD1 or TRBD2 (5 bases each). Gene TRBJ2-7 matches the end of the DNA better, so the J call may be wrong. This CDR3 contains 13 residues. The germline CDR1 and CDR2 sequences are GTSNPN and SVGIG (reference sequence). Here the CDR3 DNA reads TGTGCCTGGAAAGTGAGGGGAGCCTACGAGCAGTACTTC. As protein: CAWKVRGAYEQYF.

The CDR3 loop reads CASSLEAAGSNQPQHF. The CDR3 nucleotides are TGCGCCAGCAGCTTGGAGGCGGCAGGGAGCAATCAGCCCCAGCATTTT. The chain carries TRBV5-1 and TRBJ1-5, with a possible D match to TRBD1 (5 bases). Per germline, CDR1 SGHRS and CDR2 YFSETQ. This CDR3 has 16 amino acids. The V and J ends lost 0 bases and 1 base respectively, with 11 bases between them.

The chain links TRBV3-1 to TRBJ2-1, with 12 bases that match TRBD1. This CDR3 has 16 amino acids. Germline CDR1 LGHDT, CDR2 YNNKEL (reference sequence). After removal of 0 bases from V and 9 bases from J, the junction contained 6 bases not matched to a gene. CDR3 nucleotides: TGTGCCAGCAGCCAAGAGGGACAGGGGGCTGGGTTTGAGCAGTTCTTC. Protein sequence: CASSQEGQGAGFEQFF.

This clonotype came up a few times. This chain links TRBV7-2 with TRBJ2-7; TRBD2 is a possible D gene (6 bases). V shed 7 bases and J shed 6 bases, with 16 bases lying between them. The CDR3 is made up of 13 amino acids. The germline gives CDR1 SGHTA, CDR2 FQGNSA. CDR3 protein: CASTSPGVREQYF. CDR3 DNA sequence: TGTGCCAGCACCTCTCCGGGGGTTCGCGAGCAGTACTTC.

Concerning this clonotype: One junction end does not reproduce the germline sequence, and a read error may be involved. This chain connects TRBV12-3 or TRBV12-4 to TRBJ2-1; TRBD2 matches 9 bases. The CDR3 length is 16 residues. CDR3 in DNA: TGTGCCGGCAGTTCGATAGCGGGGGAAAGCTACAATGAGCAGTTCTTC. This codes for CAGSSIAGESYNEQFF.

The chain links TRBV20-1 to TRBJ2-7; TRBD2 agrees at 13 bases. The closer fit of TRBJ2-5 to the DNA end suggests the J call may be wrong. The CDR3 has 15 amino acids. Germline V lookup: CDR1 DFQATT, CDR2 SNEGSKA (reference sequence). The DNA of the CDR3 is TGCAGTGCCATCGGGACTAGCGGGGTCCGGGAGACCCAGTACTTC. It encodes CSAIGTSGVRETQYF.